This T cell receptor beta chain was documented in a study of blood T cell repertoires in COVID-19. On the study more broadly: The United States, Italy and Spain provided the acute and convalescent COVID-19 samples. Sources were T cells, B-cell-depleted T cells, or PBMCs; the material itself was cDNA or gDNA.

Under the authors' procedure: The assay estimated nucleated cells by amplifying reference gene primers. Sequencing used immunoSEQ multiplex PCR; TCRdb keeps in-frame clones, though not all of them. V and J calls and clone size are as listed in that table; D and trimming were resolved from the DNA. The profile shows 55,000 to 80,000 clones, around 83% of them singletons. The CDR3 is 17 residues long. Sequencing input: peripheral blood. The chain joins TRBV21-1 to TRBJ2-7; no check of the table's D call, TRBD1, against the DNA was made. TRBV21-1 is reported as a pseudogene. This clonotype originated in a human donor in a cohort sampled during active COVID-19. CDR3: CASSNSPGQGIWYEQYF. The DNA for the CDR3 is TGTGCCAGCAGCAATTCACCGGGACAGGGGATATGGTACGAGCAGTACTTC.